Listed here are 25 T cell receptor beta chains from one sample, sequenced in a study of blood T cell repertoires in COVID-19 (dated by TCRdb to 2020 to 2022). Preparation of the library involved the immunoSEQ multiplex PCR assay. What TCRdb holds here is the immuneACCESS table cut down to in-frame rearrangements. Part of the clones is not present; checked against another copy, under half of the missing clones reflect an unresolved V gene, and the others are unexplained. The sample table contains about 170,000 clones; only one count was recorded for roughly nine tenths of them. The top ten constitute 7% to 8% of the sample. The sample was peripheral blood. The source of these receptors is a woman over 75 in a cohort sampled during active or convalescent COVID-19.

The chain couples TRBV11-2 to TRBJ1-6; 7 positions agree with TRBD1. CDR1 is SGHAT and CDR2 is FQNNGV in the germline V gene. V gave up 0 bases and J gave up 6 bases; unmatched junction bases: 2. CDR3 length: 15 residues. The DNA for the CDR3 is TGTGCCAGCAGCTTAGAAGGGGGCAGTAATTCACCCCTCCACTTT. Amino acid sequence: CASSLEGGSNSPLHF.

V usage is TRBV5-6 and J usage is TRBJ1-5; D perhaps matches TRBD1 (6 bases). Germline values: CDR1 SGHDT, CDR2 YYEEEE. Trimming stripped 4 bases from V and 7 bases from J, with 9 bases between. CDR3 size: 12 residues. This CDR3 reads CASSPRGQPQHF. For the CDR3, the DNA is TGTGCCAGCAGCCCCAGGGGACAGCCCCAGCATTTT.

The V call is TRBV5-4, the J call TRBJ1-4, with TRBD1 as a possible D gene (6 bases). Trimming took off 3 bases at V and 5 bases at J, with 20 bases between the two ends. This CDR3 is 17 amino acids long. The germline gives CDR1 SGHNT, CDR2 YYREEE (reference sequence). For the CDR3, the DNA is TGTGCCAGCAGCTCCTCCTCGGGGGGCAGGGGCAATGAAAAACTGTTTTTT. Translating gives CASSSSSGGRGNEKLFF.

This chain links TRBV9 with TRBJ2-1; tentatively, D is TRBD2 (7 bases). Trimming cost V 4 bases and J 0 bases, with 20 bases left between them. This CDR3 contains 18 residues. CDR1 SGDLS and CDR2 YYNGEE come from the germline V gene. The DNA of the CDR3 is TGTGCCAGCAGCTTCAGGACTAGGGGGTTCTTCTCCTACAATGAGCAGTTCTTC. Translating gives CASSFRTRGFFSYNEQFF.

The rearrangement uses TRBV7-9 and TRBJ2-7; D is unresolved. Germline loops: CDR1 SEHNR, CDR2 FQNEAQ (reference sequence). V was clipped by 4 bases and J by 1 base, with 11 bases between them. This CDR3 region has 14 residues. CDR3 amino acids: CASSSLTGSYEQYF. In DNA, the CDR3 is TGTGCCAGCAGCTCCCTTACGGGTTCCTACGAGCAGTACTTC. The whole variable domain, filled in from reference TRBV7-9 and TRBJ2-7, reads DTGVSQNPRHKITKRGQNVTFRCDPISEHNRLYWYRQTLGQGPEFLTYFQNEAQLEKSRLLSDRFSAERPKGSFSTLEIQRTEQGDSAMYLCASSSLTGSYEQYFGPGTRLTVT.

The chain is built from TRBV11-2 and TRBJ2-7, with 11 bases matching TRBD1. CDR3 length equals 16 residues. The V segment lost 2 bases and the J segment 6 bases; nucleotides outside the gene matches: 9. CDR1 and CDR2 from the germline V gene are SGHAT and FQNNGV. Written as DNA, the CDR3 is TGTGCCAGCAGCTTATATCGAGCCGGGACAGGGGGCGAGCAGTACGTC. The encoded protein is CASSLYRAGTGGEQYV.

The chain uses TRBV19 and TRBJ1-3; D call uncertain. This CDR3 contains 13 residues. Germline CDR1 is LNHDA and CDR2 is SQIVND (reference sequence). V lost 1 base and J lost 3, with 4 bases in between. This CDR3 reads CASSIGLGNTIYF. CDR3 sequence (DNA): TGTGCCAGTAGTATAGGGCTTGGAAACACCATATATTTT.

The CDR3 bases are TGCGCCAGCAGCTTGCTCCAGGGGGCTGGGGCCAACGTCCTGACTTTC. Protein product: CASSLLQGAGANVLTF. The J gene is TRBJ2-6, the V gene TRBV5-1, with 7 nucleotides matching TRBD1. Germline V gene data show CDR1 as SGHRS and CDR2 as YFSETQ. V shed 1 base and J 2 bases; nucleotides not matched to a gene: 3. This CDR3 is built from 16 residues.

This chain connects TRBV19 to TRBJ2-1; 7 nucleotides align to TRBD2. Unmatched junction bases numbered 13, after V lost 10 bases and J lost 7 bases. CDR3 length: 14 amino acids. CDR1 and CDR2 (germline): LNHDA, SQIVND (reference sequence). The CDR3 nucleotides are TGTGCCACCCAGGGCCAGCGGGGCCAGAATGAGCAGTTCTTC. This encodes CATQGQRGQNEQFF.

This rearrangement joins TRBV11-3 to TRBJ2-7, with 7 bases matching TRBD1. Unmatched junction bases numbered 6, after V lost 1 base and J lost 0 bases. CDR3 length: 16 amino acids. The germline gives CDR1 SGHNT, CDR2 YENEEA. The CDR3, as DNA: TGTGCCAGCAGCTTAGTGGGACAGAGTTACTCCTACGAGCAGTACTTC. Its translation: CASSLVGQSYSYEQYF.

J is TRBJ2-5 and V is TRBV2, with 8 bases that match TRBD1. The germline gives CDR1 SNHLY, CDR2 FYNNEI. The CDR3 contains 15 residues. The trim removed 6 bases at V and 4 bases at J, leaving 10 bases unmatched. CDR3 loop: CASSLDRDSRETQYF. The CDR3 DNA sequence: TGTGCCAGCAGCCTGGACAGGGATTCGAGAGAGACCCAGTACTTC.

The CDR3 protein is CASSQEWAATFNPQHF. The CDR3 DNA is TGCGCCAGCAGCCAAGAGTGGGCAGCTACGTTCAACCCCCAGCATTTT. The J gene is TRBJ1-5, the V gene TRBV4-1, with D unresolved. CDR1 and CDR2 from the germline V gene are MGHRA and YSYEKL. V was shortened by 0 bases and J by 10 bases, with 19 bases between the two germline ends. The CDR3 contains 16 residues.

This clone occurred once. The chain combines TRBV25-1 with TRBJ1-6; TRBD1 matches at 7 bases. Germline CDR1 reads MGHDK; CDR2 reads SYGVNS. Unmatched junction bases numbered 7, after V lost 6 bases and J lost 5 bases. This CDR3 comprises 15 residues. DNA of the CDR3: TGTGCCAGCAGCCCAGACAGGGCAAATAATTCACCCCTCCACTTT. Encoded protein: CASSPDRANNSPLHF.

The chain carries TRBV7-8 and TRBJ1-2; 7 positions agree with TRBD1. The CDR3 loop spans 14 amino acids. Looked up from germline, CDR1 is SGHVS and CDR2 is FQNEAQ. V was pared by 0 bases and J by 4 bases, with 2 bases of the junction left unmatched. CDR3 nucleotides: TGTGCCAGCAGCTTAGCGGGACAGATCTATGGCTACACCTTC. Translating it yields CASSLAGQIYGYTF.

The chain employs TRBV27 and TRBJ1-2, with 8 positions matching TRBD1. The CDR3 runs to 14 residues. The junction had 13 bases not matched to a gene; V was cut back by 8 bases and J by 8 bases. Per germline, CDR1 MNHEY and CDR2 SMNVEV (reference sequence). CDR3: CASRPNQGASGYTF. Here the CDR3 DNA reads TGTGCCAGCCGACCGAATCAGGGGGCGTCAGGCTACACCTTC.

V gene TRBV5-5 combines with J gene TRBJ1-4; 8 bases fit TRBD1. Germline values: CDR1 SGHKS, CDR2 YYEKEE (reference sequence). The CDR3 has 18 amino acids. The J segment lost 0 bases and the V segment lost 4 bases, leaving 11 bases of the junction unmatched. For the CDR3, the DNA is TGTGCCAGCAGCGACAACACAGGGGGGCGAGCAACTAATGAAAAACTGTTTTTT. Its protein product is CASSDNTGGRATNEKLFF.

The chain links TRBV9 to TRBJ1-1, with D uncertain. Between the trimmed V and J ends, which lost 0 bases and 4 bases, there was a span of 13 bases. Germline V gene sequence: CDR1 SGDLS, CDR2 YYNGEE. The CDR3 totals 15 residues. Here the CDR3 DNA reads TGTGCCAGCAGCGTAGGGAGGGTCGGATCCACTGAAGCTTTCTTT. This codes for CASSVGRVGSTEAFF.

This rearrangement joins TRBV6-5 to TRBJ1-6; TRBD1 agrees at 7 bases. Germline V gene lookup returns CDR1 MNHEY and CDR2 SVGAGI. J gave up 6 bases and V 4 bases, and 3 bases lay outside the gene matches. This CDR3 is 14 amino acids long. This chain's CDR3 is CASSLTGFNSPLHF. CDR3 coding DNA: TGTGCCAGCAGTTTGACAGGGTTTAATTCACCCCTCCACTTT.

This clone was seen a handful of times. This chain uses TRBV3-1 (or the pseudogene TRBV3-2) with TRBJ2-1; D might be TRBD2 (6 bases). V dropped 1 base and J dropped 6 bases, with 13 bases sitting between them. There are 15 residues in the CDR3. The germline V gene has CDR1 LGHDT and CDR2 YNNKEL (reference sequence). CDR3 sequence (DNA): TGTGCCAGCAGCCAAGGGGGACTGCAAGGCAATGAGCAGTTCTTC. Protein sequence: CASSQGGLQGNEQFF.

The genes are TRBV2 and TRBJ1-1; 7 bases line up with TRBD1. Germline V CDR1 and CDR2: SNHLY, FYNNEI. Germline trimming cut 3 bases from V and 1 base from J; bases unmatched to any gene: 2. CDR3 size: 14 residues. The chain's CDR3 is CASSERTGNTEAFF. CDR3 bases: TGTGCCAGCAGTGAGAGGACAGGGAACACTGAAGCTTTCTTT.

The chain uses TRBV6-1 and TRBJ2-7; D is uncertain. Between the trimmed V and J ends, which lost 2 bases and 6 bases, there was a span of 11 bases. This CDR3 region has 13 residues. The germline CDR1 and CDR2 sequences are MNHNS and SASEGT. The CDR3 reads CASSERGSSEQYV. CDR3 DNA: TGTGCCAGCAGTGAACGAGGTAGTAGCGAGCAGTACGTC.

The chain has TRBV4-2 and TRBJ1-4, with no clear D. Germline V gene sequence: CDR1 LGHNA, CDR2 YNFKEQ. Between the trimmed V and J ends, which lost 4 bases and 5 bases, there was a span of 11 bases. The CDR3 is 14 amino acids. In nucleotides, the CDR3 is TGTGCCAGCAGCCTCGACATCCGAAATGAAAAACTGTTTTTT. Its protein is CASSLDIRNEKLFF.

The chain recombines TRBV19 with TRBJ1-1; a weak D match, TRBD1 (5 bases). Germline CDR1 and CDR2: LNHDA and SQIVND (reference sequence). This CDR3 has 15 residues. Trimming cost V 7 bases and J 0 bases, with 15 bases left between them. CDR3 nucleotides: TGTGCCAGTACCGAGGGACTACTCGTGAACACTGAAGCTTTCTTT. Translation: CASTEGLLVNTEAFF. Combining the CDR3 with reference TRBV19 and TRBJ1-1 gives the whole variable domain DGGITQSPKYLFRKEGQNVTLSCEQNLNHDAMYWYRQDPGQGLRLIYYSQIVNDFQKGDIAEGYSVSREKKESFPLTVTSAQKNPTAFYLCASTEGLLVNTEAFFGQGTRLTVV.

The V call is TRBV5-1, the J call TRBJ1-1; 9 nucleotides match TRBD1. This CDR3 has 16 residues. V was clipped by 3 bases and J by 5 bases; unmatched bases: 11. Germline CDR1 reads SGHRS; CDR2 reads YFSETQ. The CDR3 here is CASSSGQGLRETEAFF. The DNA of the CDR3 is TGCGCCAGCAGCTCCGGACAGGGGCTGAGAGAAACTGAAGCTTTCTTT.

The gene calls are TRBV30 and TRBJ2-7, with D possibly being TRBD1 (6 bases). The CDR3 sequence is 14 residues long. V lost 2 bases, J lost 2 bases, and 13 bases lay in between. Per the germline V gene, CDR1 is GTSNPN and CDR2 is SVGIG (reference sequence). The CDR3 bases are TGTGCCTGGAGTTGGGGGCTAATTCCCTACGAGCAGTACTTC. Its protein is CAWSWGLIPYEQYF.